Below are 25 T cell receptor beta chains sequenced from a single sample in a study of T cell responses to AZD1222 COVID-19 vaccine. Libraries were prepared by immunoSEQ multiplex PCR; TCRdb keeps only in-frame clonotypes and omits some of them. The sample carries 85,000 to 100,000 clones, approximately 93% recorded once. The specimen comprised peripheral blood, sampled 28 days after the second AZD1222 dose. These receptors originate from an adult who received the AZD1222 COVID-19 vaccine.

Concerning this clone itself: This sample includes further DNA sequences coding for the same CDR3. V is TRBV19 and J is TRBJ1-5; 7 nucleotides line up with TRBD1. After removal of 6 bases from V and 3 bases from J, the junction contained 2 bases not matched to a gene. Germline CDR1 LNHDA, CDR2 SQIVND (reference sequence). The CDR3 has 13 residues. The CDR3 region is CASSDRANQPQHF. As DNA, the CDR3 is TGTGCCAGTAGCGACAGGGCCAATCAGCCCCAGCATTTT.

Here the CDR3 DNA reads TGTGCCAGCTCCCGCGACGGGGGGGCTCGAGGGGATGAGCAGTTCTTC. Its protein product is CASSRDGGARGDEQFF. The gene calls are TRBV2 and TRBJ2-1; 8 nucleotides match TRBD2. Losses at the gene ends were 8 bases for V and 8 bases for J; bases not matched to a gene: 17. Germline V lookup: CDR1 SNHLY, CDR2 FYNNEI. The CDR3 contains 16 residues.

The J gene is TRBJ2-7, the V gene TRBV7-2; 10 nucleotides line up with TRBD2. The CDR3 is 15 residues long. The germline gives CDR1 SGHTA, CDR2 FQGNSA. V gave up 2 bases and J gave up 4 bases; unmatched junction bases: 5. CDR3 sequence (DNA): TGTGCCAGCAGCTTACCGGGACTAGCGCCTTACGAGCAGTACTTC. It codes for CASSLPGLAPYEQYF.

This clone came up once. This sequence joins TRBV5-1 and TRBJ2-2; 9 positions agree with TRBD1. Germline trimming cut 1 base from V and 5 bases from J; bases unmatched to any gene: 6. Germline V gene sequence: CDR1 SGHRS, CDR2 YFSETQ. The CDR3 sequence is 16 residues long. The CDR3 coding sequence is TGCGCCAGCAGCTTGTCTACAGGGGGCGTTACCGGGGAGCTGTTTTTT. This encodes CASSLSTGGVTGELFF.

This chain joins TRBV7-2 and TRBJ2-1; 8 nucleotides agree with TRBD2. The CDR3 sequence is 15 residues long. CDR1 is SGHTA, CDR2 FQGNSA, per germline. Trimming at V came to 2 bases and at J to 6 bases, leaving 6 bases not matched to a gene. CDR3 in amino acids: CASSLTGGTRNEQFF. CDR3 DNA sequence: TGTGCCAGCAGCTTAACGGGAGGGACCCGCAATGAGCAGTTCTTC.

CDR3 residues: CASSSSHSSTARRQIGYTF. The CDR3 nucleotides read TGTGCCAGCAGTTCCTCACACTCGTCAACCGCCCGGCGACAAATCGGCTACACCTTC. This chain joins TRBV6-2 or TRBV6-3 and TRBJ1-2, with unresolved D. CDR3 length: 19 amino acids. In germline, CDR1 is MNHEY, CDR2 SVGEGT. The V and J ends lost 4 bases and 8 bases respectively, with 32 bases between them.

The CDR3 protein is CASSIVQGANTGELFF. The DNA of the CDR3 is TGTGCCAGTAGTATAGTGCAGGGGGCGAACACCGGGGAGCTGTTTTTT. The chain combines TRBV19 with TRBJ2-2, with 7 bases aligning to TRBD1. CDR3 length equals 16 residues. Germline lookup yields CDR1 LNHDA and CDR2 SQIVND (reference sequence). V trimming: 1 base; J trimming: 0 bases; junction bases outside the gene matches: 2. Based on the CDR3 plus reference TRBV19 and TRBJ2-2, the full variable domain is DGGITQSPKYLFRKEGQNVTLSCEQNLNHDAMYWYRQDPGQGLRLIYYSQIVNDFQKGDIAEGYSVSREKKESFPLTVTSAQKNPTAFYLCASSIVQGANTGELFFGEGSRLTVL.

CDR3: CAISAAASTGELFF. CDR3 sequence (DNA): TGTGCCATCAGTGCCGCCGCGAGCACCGGGGAGCTGTTTTTT. The chain carries TRBV10-3 and TRBJ2-2; no reliable D call. Deletions cut 4 bases from V and 4 bases from J, with 10 bases between. In germline, CDR1 is ENHRY, CDR2 SYGVKD. This CDR3 is built from 14 residues.

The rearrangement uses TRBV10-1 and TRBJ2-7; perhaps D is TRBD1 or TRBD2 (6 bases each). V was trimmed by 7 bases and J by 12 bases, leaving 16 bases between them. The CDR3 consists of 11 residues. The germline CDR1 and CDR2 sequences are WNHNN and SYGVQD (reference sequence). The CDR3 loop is CASTLGGDTYF. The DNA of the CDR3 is TGCGCCAGCACCTTAGGCGGGGACACGTACTTC.

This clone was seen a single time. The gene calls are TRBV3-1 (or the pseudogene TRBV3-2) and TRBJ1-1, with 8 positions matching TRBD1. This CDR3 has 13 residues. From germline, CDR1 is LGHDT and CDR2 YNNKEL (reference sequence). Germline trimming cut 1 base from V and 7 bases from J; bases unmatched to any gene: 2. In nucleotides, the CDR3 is TGTGCCAGCAGCCAAGCAGGGGGCGATGAAGCTTTCTTT. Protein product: CASSQAGGDEAFF.

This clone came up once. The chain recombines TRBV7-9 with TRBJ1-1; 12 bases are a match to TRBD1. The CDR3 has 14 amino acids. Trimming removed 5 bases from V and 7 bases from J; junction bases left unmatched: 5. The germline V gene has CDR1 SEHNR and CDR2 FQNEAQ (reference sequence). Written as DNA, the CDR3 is TGTGCCAGCAGCCTCGGGACAGGGGGCATTGAAGCTTTCTTT. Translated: CASSLGTGGIEAFF.

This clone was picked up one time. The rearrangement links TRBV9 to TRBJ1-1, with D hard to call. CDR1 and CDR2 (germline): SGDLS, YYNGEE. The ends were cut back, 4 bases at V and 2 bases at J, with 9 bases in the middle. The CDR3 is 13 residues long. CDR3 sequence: CASSRTGNTEAFF. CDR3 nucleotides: TGTGCCAGCAGCCGGACGGGAAACACTGAAGCTTTCTTT. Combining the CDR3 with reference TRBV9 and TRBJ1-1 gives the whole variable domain DSGVTQTPKHLITATGQRVTLRCSPRSGDLSVYWYQQSLDQGLQFLIQYYNGEERAKGNILERFSAQQFPDLHSELNLSSLELGDSALYFCASSRTGNTEAFFGQGTRLTVV.

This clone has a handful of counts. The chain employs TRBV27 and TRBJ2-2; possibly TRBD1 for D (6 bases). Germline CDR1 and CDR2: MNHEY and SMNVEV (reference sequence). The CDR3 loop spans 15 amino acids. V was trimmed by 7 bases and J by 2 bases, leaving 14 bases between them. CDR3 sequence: CASTDRSRNTGELFF. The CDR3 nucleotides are TGTGCCAGCACTGACAGGAGTCGTAACACCGGGGAGCTGTTTTTT.

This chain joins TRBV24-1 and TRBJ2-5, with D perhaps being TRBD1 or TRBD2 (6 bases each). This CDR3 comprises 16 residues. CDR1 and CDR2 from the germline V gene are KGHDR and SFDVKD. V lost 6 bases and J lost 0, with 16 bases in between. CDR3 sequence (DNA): TGTGCCACCAGTAGGGGGGCAAGCGGGCACCAAGAGACCCAGTACTTC. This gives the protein CATSRGASGHQETQYF.

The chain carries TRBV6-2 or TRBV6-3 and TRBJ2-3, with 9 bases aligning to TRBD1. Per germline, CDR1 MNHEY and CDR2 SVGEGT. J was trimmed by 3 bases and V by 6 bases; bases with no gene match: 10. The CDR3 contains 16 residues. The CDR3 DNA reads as TGTGCCAGCAGCACGCCGGGGACAGGGAGGACAGATACGCAGTATTTT. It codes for CASSTPGTGRTDTQYF.

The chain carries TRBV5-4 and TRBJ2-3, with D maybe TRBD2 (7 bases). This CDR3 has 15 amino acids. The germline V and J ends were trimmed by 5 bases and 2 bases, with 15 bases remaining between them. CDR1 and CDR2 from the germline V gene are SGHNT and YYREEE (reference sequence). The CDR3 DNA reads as TGTGCCAGCAGTCGGACTAGGGGGTCCACAGATACGCAGTATTTT. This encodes CASSRTRGSTDTQYF.

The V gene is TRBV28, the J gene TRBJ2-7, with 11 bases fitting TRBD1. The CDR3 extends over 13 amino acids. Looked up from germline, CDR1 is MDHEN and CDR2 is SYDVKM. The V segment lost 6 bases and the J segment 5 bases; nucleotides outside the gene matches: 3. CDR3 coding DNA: TGTGCCAGCAGCGAGGACAGGGGGCACGAGCAGTACTTC. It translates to CASSEDRGHEQYF. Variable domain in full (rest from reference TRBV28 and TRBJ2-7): DVKVTQSSRYLVKRTGEKVFLECVQDMDHENMFWYRQDPGLGLRLIYFSYDVKMKEKGDIPEGYSVSREKKERFSLILESASTNQTSMYLCASSEDRGHEQYFGPGTRLTVT.

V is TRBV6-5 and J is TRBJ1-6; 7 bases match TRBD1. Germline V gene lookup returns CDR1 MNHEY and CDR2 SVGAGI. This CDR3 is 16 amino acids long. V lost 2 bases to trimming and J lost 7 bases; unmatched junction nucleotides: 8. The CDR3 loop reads CASSYRPGTVNSPLHF. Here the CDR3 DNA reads TGTGCCAGCAGTTACAGACCAGGGACAGTCAATTCACCCCTCCACTTT.

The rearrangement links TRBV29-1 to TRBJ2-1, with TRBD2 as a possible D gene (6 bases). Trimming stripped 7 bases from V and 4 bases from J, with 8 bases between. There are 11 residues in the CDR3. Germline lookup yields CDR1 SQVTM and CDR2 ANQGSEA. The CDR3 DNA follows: TGCAGCGGGGACTCTTACAATGAGCAGTTCTTC. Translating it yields CSGDSYNEQFF.

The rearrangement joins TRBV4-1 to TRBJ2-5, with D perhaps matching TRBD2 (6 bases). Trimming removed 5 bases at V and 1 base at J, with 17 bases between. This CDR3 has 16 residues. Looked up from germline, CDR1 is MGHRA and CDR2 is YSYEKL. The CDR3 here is CASSSGEVSLQETQYF. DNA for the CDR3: TGCGCCAGCAGCTCCGGGGAGGTCAGCCTCCAAGAGACCCAGTACTTC.

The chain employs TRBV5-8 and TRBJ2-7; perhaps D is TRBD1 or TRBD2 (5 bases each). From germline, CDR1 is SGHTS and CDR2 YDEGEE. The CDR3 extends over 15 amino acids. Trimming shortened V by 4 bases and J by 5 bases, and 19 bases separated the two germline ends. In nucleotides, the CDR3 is TGTGCCAGCAGCCACCCGGGACCTCGAGGGCACGAGCAGTACTTC. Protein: CASSHPGPRGHEQYF.

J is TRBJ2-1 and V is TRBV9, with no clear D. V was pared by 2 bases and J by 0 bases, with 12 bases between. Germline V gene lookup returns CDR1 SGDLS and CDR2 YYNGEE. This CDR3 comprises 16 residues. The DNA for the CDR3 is TGTGCCAGCAGCGTGGGCAGCCTATCCTCCTACAATGAGCAGTTCTTC. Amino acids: CASSVGSLSSYNEQFF. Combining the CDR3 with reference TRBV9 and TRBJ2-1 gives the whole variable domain DSGVTQTPKHLITATGQRVTLRCSPRSGDLSVYWYQQSLDQGLQFLIQYYNGEERAKGNILERFSAQQFPDLHSELNLSSLELGDSALYFCASSVGSLSSYNEQFFGPGTRLTVL.

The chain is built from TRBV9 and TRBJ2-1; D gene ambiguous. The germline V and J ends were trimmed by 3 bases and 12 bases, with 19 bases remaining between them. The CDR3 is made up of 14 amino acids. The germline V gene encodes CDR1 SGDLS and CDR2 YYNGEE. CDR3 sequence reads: CASSASAPGGGQFF. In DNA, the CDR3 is TGTGCCAGCAGCGCCTCCGCCCCAGGCGGCGGGCAGTTCTTC. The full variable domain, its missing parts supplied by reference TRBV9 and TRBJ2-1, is DSGVTQTPKHLITATGQRVTLRCSPRSGDLSVYWYQQSLDQGLQFLIQYYNGEERAKGNILERFSAQQFPDLHSELNLSSLELGDSALYFCASSASAPGGGQFFGPGTRLTVL.

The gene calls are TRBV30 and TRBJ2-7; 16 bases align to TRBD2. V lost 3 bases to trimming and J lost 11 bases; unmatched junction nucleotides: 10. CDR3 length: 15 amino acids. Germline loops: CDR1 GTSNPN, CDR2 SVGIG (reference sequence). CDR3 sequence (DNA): TGTGCCTGGAGCGCCGGGACTAGCGGGAGGGCCAAAAAGTACTTC. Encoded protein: CAWSAGTSGRAKKYF. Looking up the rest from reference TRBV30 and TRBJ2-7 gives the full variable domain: SQTIHQWPATLVQPVGSPLSLECTVEGTSNPNLYWYRQAAGRGLQLLFYSVGIGQISSEVPQNLSASRPQDRQFILSSKKLLLSDSGFYLCAWSAGTSGRAKKYFGPGTRLTVT.

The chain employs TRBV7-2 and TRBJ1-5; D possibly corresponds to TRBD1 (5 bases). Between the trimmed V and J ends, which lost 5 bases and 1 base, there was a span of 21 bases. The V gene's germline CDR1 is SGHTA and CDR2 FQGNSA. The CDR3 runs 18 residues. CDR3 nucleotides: TGTGCCAGCAGCCCATACAATTTAGGGGCGGGGAGCAATCAGCCCCAGCATTTT. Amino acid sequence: CASSPYNLGAGSNQPQHF.